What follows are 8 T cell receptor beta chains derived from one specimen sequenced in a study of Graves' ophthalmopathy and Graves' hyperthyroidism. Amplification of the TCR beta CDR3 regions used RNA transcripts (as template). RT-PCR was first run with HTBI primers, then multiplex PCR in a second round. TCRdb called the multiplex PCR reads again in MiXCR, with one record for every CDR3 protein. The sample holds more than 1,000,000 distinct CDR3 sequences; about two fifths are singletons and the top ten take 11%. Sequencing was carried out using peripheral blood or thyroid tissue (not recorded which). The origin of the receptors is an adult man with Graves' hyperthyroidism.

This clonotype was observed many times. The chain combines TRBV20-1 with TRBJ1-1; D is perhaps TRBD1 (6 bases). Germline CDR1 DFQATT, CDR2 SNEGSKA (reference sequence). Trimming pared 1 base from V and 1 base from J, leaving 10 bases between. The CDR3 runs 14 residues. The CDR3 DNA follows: TGCAGTGCTAGAGCTTGGGGACAGAACACTGAAGCTTTCTTT. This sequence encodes CSARAWGQNTEAFF.

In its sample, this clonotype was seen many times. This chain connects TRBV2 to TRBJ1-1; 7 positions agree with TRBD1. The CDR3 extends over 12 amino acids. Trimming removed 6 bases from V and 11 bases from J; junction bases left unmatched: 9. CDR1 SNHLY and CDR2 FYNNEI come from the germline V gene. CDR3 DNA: TGTGCCAGCAGCCAGGGACAGCTTGGGGCTTTCTTT. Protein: CASSQGQLGAFF. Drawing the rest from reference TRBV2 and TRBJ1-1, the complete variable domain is EPEVTQTPSHQVTQMGQEVILRCVPISNHLYFYWYRQILGQKVEFLVSFYNNEISEKSEIFDDQFSVERPDGSNFTLKIRSTKLEDSAMYFCASSQGQLGAFFGQGTRLTVV.

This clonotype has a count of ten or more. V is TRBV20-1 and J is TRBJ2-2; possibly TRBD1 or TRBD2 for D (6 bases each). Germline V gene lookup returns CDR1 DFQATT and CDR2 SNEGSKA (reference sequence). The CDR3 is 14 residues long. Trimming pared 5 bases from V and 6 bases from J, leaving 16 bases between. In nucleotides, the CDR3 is TGCAGTGCTTCCCGTTTAAGGGGGGCCGGGGAGCTGTTTTTT. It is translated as CSASRLRGAGELFF.

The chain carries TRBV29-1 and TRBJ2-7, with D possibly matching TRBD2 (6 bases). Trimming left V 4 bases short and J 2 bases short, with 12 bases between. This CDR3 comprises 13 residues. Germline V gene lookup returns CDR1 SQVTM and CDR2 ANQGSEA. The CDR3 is CSVGLSGAYEQYF. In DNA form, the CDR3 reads TGCAGCGTTGGACTATCGGGAGCCTACGAGCAGTACTTC.

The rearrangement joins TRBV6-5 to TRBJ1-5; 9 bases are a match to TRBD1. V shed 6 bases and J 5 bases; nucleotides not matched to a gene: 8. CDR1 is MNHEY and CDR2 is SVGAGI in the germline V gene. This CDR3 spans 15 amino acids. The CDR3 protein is CASSGTGFRDQPQHF. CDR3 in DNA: TGTGCCAGCAGCGGGACAGGGTTTCGGGATCAGCCCCAGCATTTT.

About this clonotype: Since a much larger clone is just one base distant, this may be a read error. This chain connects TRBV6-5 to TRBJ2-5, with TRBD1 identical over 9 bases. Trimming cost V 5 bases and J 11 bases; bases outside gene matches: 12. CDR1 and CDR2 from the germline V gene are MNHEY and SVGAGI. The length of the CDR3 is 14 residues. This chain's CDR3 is CASSLDRGGSQQYF. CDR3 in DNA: TGTGCCAGCAGTCTGGACAGGGGAGGGAGCCAACAGTACTTC.

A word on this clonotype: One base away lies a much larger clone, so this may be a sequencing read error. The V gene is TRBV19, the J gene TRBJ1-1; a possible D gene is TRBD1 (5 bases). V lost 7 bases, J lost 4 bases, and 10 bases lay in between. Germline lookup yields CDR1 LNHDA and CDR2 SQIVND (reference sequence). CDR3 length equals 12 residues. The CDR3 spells CASTGAATEAFF. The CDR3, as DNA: TGTGCCAGTACCGGGGCGGCCACTGAAGCTTTCTTT.

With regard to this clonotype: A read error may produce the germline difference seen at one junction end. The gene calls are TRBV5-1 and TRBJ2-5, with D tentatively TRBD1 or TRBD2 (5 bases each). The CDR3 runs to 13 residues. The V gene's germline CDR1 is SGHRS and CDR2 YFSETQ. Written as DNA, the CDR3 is TGCGCCACCCAGGGAGACACTCAAGAGAACCAGTACTTC. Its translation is CATQGDTQENQYF. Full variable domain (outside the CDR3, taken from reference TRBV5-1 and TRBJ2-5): KAGVTQTPRYLIKTRGQQVTLSCSPISGHRSVSWYQQTPGQGLQFLFEYFSETQRNKGNFPGRFSGRQFSNSRSEMNVSTLELGDSALYLCATQGDTQENQYFGPGTRLLVL.